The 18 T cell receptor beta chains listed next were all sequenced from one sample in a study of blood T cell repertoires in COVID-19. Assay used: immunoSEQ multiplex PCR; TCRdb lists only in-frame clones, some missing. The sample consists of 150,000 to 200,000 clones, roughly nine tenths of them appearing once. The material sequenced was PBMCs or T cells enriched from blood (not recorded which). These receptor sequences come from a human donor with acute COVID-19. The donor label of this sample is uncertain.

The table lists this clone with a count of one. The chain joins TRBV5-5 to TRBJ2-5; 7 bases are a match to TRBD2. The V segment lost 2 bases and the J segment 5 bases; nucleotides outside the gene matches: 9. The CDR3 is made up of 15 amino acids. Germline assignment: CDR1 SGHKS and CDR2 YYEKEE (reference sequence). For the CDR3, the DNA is TGTGCCAGCAGCTTAAGCGGGGCCCCCCGGGAGACCCAGTACTTC. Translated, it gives CASSLSGAPRETQYF.

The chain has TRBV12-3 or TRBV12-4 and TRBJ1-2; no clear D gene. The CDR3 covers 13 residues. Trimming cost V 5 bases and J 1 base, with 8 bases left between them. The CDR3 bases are TGTGCCAGCAGTCTACAGTATAACTATGGCTACACCTTC. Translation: CASSLQYNYGYTF.

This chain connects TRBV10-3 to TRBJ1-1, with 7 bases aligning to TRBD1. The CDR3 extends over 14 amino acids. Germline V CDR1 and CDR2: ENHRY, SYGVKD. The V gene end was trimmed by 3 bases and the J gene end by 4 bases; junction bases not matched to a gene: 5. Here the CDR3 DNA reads TGTGCCATCAGTGACGAACAGGGGACCACTGAAGCTTTCTTT. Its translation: CAISDEQGTTEAFF.

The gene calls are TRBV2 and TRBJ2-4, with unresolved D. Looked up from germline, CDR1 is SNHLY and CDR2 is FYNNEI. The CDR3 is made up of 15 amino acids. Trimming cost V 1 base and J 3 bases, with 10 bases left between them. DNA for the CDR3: TGTGCCAGCAGTGAAGAGCTGGAGAACAAAAACATTCAGTACTTC. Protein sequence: CASSEELENKNIQYF.

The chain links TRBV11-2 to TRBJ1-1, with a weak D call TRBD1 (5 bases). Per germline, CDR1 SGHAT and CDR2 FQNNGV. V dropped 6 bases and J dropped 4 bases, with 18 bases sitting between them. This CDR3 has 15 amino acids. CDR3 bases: TGTGCCAGCAGTTCAGTTGGGGCTATGGGCACTGAAGCTTTCTTT. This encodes CASSSVGAMGTEAFF.

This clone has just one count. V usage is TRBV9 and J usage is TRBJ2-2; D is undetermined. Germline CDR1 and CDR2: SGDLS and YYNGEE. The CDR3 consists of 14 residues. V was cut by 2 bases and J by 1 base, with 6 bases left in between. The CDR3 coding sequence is TGTGCCAGCAGCGTCGACTGGAACACCGGGGAGCTGTTTTTT. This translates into CASSVDWNTGELFF.

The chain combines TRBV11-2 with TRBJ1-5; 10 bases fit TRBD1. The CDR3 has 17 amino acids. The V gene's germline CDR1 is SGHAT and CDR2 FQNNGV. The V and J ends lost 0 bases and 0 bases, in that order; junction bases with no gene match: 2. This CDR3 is CASSLEGQGDSNQPQHF. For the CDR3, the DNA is TGTGCCAGCAGCTTAGAAGGACAGGGGGATAGCAATCAGCCCCAGCATTTT.

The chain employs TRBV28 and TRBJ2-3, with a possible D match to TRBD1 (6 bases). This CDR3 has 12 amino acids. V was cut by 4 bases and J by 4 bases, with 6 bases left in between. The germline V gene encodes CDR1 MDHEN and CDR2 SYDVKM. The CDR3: CASSSGADTQYF. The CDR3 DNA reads TGTGCCAGCAGTTCAGGGGCAGATACGCAGTATTTT.

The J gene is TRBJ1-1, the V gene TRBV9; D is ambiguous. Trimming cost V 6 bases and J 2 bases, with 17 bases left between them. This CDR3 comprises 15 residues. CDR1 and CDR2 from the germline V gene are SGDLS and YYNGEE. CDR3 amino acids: CASTPGSDLNTEAFF. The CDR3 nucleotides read TGTGCCAGCACCCCAGGTTCAGATCTTAACACTGAAGCTTTCTTT.

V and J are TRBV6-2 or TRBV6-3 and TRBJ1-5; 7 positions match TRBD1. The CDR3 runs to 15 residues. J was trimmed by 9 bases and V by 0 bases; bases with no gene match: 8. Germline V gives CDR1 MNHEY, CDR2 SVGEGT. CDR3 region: CASSYSSRGRRPQHF. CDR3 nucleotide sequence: TGTGCCAGCAGTTACTCGAGTAGGGGGCGGAGGCCCCAGCATTTT.

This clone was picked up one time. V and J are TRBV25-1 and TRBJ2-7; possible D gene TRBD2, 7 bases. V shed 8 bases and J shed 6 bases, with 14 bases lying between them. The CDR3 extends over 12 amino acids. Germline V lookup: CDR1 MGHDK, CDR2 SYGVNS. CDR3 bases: TGTGCCAGCGGGAATAGGGGGGGCGAGCAGTACTTC. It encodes CASGNRGGEQYF.

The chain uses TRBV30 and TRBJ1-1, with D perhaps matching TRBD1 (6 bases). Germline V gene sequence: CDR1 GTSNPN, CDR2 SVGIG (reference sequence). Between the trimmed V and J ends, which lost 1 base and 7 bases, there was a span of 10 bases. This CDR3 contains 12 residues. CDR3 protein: CAWSGTGREAFF. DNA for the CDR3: TGTGCCTGGAGTGGAACAGGGCGTGAAGCTTTCTTT.

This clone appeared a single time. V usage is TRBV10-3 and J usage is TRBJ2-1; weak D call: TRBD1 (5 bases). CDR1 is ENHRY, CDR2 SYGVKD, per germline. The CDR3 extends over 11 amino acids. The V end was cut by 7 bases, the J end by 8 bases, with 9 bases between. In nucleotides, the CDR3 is TGTGCCATCAAAGGGGCGGATGAGCAGTTCTTC. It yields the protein CAIKGADEQFF.

The CDR3 protein is CASSSENRRTKNIQYF. The CDR3 DNA reads TGCGCCAGCAGCTCCGAGAACAGGCGCACTAAAAACATTCAGTACTTC. The chain recombines TRBV10-1 with TRBJ2-4; TRBD1 might be the D (5 bases). Germline loops: CDR1 WNHNN, CDR2 SYGVQD (reference sequence). Trimming removed 6 bases at V and 4 bases at J, with 19 bases between. CDR3 length: 16 amino acids.

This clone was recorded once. The CDR3 coding sequence is TGTGCCAGTAGTTCCTACAGGGGACAGAACACTGAAGCTTTCTTT. As protein: CASSSYRGQNTEAFF. V usage is TRBV19 and J usage is TRBJ1-1, with 7 bases matching TRBD1. The CDR3 loop spans 15 amino acids. The V gene's germline CDR1 is LNHDA and CDR2 SQIVND (reference sequence). The J segment lost 1 base and the V segment lost 5 bases, leaving 7 bases of the junction unmatched.

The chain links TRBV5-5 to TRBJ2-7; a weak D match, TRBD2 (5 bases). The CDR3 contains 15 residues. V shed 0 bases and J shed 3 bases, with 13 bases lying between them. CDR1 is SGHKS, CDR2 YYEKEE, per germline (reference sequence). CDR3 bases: TGTGCCAGCAGCTTGGTCCCCGACGGGATCTACGAGCAGTACTTC. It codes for CASSLVPDGIYEQYF.

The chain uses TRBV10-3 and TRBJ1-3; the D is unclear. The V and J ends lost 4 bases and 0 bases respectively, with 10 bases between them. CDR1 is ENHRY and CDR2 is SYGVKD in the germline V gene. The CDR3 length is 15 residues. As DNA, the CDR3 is TGTGCCATCAGTGGTGGCGGCAACTCTGGAAACACCATATATTTT. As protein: CAISGGGNSGNTIYF.

The CDR3 is CASSLAGDSGAHEQYF. CDR3 nucleotide sequence: TGTGCCAGCAGCTTGGCCGGGGACAGTGGCGCCCACGAGCAGTACTTC. J is TRBJ2-7 and V is TRBV5-4, with TRBD1 identical over 7 bases. The CDR3 is 16 residues long. V shed 0 bases and J 5 bases; nucleotides not matched to a gene: 11. Germline values: CDR1 SGHNT, CDR2 YYREEE (reference sequence).